This T cell receptor beta chain was found in a study of control samples from healthy donors and cancer patients. The CDR3 loop spans 16 amino acids. The V gene's germline CDR1 is GTSNPN and CDR2 SVGIG (reference sequence). Trimming took 3 bases from V and 4 from J, leaving 16 bases between them. Sequencing was performed with immunoSEQ multiplex PCR; in TCRdb, only in-frame clones are kept and a portion is missing. The table has approximately 100,000 clones, just over 85% seen once. The chain recombines TRBV30 with TRBJ1-6, with a possible D match to TRBD1 (6 bases). The specimen was blood. The source is a young man in good health. The CDR3 spells CAWRRGQGQYNSPLHF. The DNA for the CDR3 is TGTGCCTGGAGGAGGGGCCAAGGACAGTATAATTCACCCCTCCACTTT.